The 5 T cell receptor beta chains listed next were all sequenced from one sample in a study of blood T cell repertoires in COVID-19. Using immunoSEQ multiplex PCR, the repertoire was profiled, and TCRdb retains in-frame clones only, with some absent. The sample includes hundreds of thousands of clones, just under 85% seen only once; the top ten take more than 8%. Sequenced material: peripheral blood. The source of these receptors is a woman over 75 with acute or convalescent COVID-19.

The gene calls are TRBV2 and TRBJ2-7, with TRBD2 matching 12 bases. The CDR3 is 14 amino acids. The V gene end was trimmed by 6 bases and the J gene end by 2 bases; junction bases not matched to a gene: 2. Germline V lookup: CDR1 SNHLY, CDR2 FYNNEI. CDR3: CASRTSGGPYEQYF. DNA of the CDR3: TGTGCCAGCAGAACTAGCGGGGGGCCCTACGAGCAGTACTTC.

This chain uses TRBV9 with TRBJ1-3; no clear D gene. Trimming shortened V by 0 bases and J by 0 bases, and 10 bases separated the two germline ends. Germline V gene sequence: CDR1 SGDLS, CDR2 YYNGEE. The CDR3 totals 16 residues. The CDR3 here is CASSVDLGYSGNTIYF. As DNA, the CDR3 is TGTGCCAGCAGCGTAGATCTGGGCTACTCTGGAAACACCATATATTTT.

This clone was seen a few times. The V call is TRBV12-3 or TRBV12-4, the J call TRBJ2-3; TRBD2 might be the D (5 bases). CDR3 length: 12 residues. The V gene lost 5 bases and the J gene lost 6 bases, with 9 bases spanning the gap. In DNA form, the CDR3 reads TGTGCCAGCAGTCCCGGGGTGGATACGCAGTATTTT. Translating gives CASSPGVDTQYF.

This chain links TRBV5-1 with TRBJ2-5; 10 nucleotides align to TRBD1. Germline values: CDR1 SGHRS, CDR2 YFSETQ. The V gene end was trimmed by 1 base and the J gene end by 3 bases; junction bases not matched to a gene: 6. The CDR3 consists of 16 residues. The CDR3 region is CASSLKGQGPEETQYF. In DNA form, the CDR3 reads TGCGCCAGCAGCTTGAAGGGACAGGGGCCTGAAGAGACCCAGTACTTC.

V gene TRBV18 combines with J gene TRBJ1-5, with TRBD1 matching 8 bases. The V and J ends lost 3 bases and 5 bases, in that order; junction bases with no gene match: 6. This CDR3 is 15 amino acids long. CDR1 is KGHSH, CDR2 LQKENI, per germline. The DNA for the CDR3 is TGTGCCAGCTCACCGCAGACAGGGGTAGATCAGCCCCAGCATTTT. It specifies CASSPQTGVDQPQHF. The full variable domain, completed using reference TRBV18 and TRBJ1-5, is NAGVMQNPRHLVRRRGQEARLRCSPMKGHSHVYWYRQLPEEGLKFMVYLQKENIIDESGMPKERFSAEFPKEGPSILRIQQVVRGDSAAYFCASSPQTGVDQPQHFGDGTRLSIL.